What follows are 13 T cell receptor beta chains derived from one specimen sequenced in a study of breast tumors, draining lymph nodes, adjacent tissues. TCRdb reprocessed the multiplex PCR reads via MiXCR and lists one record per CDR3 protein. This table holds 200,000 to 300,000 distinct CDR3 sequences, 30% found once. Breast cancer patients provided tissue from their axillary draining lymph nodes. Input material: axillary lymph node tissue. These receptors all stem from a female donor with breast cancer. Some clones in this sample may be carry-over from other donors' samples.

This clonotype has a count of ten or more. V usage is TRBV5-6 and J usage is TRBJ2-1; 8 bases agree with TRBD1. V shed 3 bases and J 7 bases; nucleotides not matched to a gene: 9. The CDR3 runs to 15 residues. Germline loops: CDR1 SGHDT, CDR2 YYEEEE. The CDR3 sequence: CASSSQDRAGNEQFF. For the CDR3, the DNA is TGTGCCAGCAGCTCCCAGGACAGGGCCGGGAATGAGCAGTTCTTC.

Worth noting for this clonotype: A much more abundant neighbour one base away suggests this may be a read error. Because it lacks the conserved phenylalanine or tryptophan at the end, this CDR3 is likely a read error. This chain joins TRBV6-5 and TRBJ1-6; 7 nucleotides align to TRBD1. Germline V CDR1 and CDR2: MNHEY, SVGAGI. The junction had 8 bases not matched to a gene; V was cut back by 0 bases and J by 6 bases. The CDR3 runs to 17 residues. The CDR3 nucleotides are TGTGCCAGCAGTTACTCGAACCTCCCAGGGGGTAATTCACCCCTCCACCTT. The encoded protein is CASSYSNLPGGNSPLHL.

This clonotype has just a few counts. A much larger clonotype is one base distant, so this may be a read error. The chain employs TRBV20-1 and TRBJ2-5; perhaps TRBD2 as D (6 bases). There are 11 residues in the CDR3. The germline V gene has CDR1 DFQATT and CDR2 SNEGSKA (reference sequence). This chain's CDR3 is CSPRGWETQSF. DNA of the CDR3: TGCAGTCCCCGGGGGTGGGAGACCCAGTCCTTC.

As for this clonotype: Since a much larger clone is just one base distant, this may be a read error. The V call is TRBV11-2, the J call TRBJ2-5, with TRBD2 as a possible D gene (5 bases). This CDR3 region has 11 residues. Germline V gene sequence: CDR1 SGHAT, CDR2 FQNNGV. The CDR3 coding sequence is TGTGCCAGCAGTCGGGAAGAGACCCCGTACTTC. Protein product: CASSREETPYF.

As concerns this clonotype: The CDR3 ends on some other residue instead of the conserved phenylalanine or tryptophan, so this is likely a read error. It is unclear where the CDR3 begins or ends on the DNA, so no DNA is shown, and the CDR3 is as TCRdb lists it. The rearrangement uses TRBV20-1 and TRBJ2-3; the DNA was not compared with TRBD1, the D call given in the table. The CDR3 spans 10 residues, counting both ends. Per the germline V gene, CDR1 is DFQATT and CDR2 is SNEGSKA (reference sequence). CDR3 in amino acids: CSAPGTTRYL.

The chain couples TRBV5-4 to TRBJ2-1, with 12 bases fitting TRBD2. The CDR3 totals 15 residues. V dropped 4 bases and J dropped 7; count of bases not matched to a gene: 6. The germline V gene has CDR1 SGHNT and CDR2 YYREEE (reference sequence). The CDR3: CASSPRTSGINEQFF. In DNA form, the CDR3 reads TGTGCCAGCAGCCCCCGGACTAGCGGGATAAATGAGCAGTTCTTC.

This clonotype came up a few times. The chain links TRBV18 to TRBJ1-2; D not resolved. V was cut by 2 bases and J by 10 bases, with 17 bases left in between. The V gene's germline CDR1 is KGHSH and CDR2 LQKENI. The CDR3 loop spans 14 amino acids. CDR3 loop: CASSPDSGVSDYTF. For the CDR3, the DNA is TGTGCCAGCTCACCAGATTCTGGGGTTTCGGACTACACCTTC.

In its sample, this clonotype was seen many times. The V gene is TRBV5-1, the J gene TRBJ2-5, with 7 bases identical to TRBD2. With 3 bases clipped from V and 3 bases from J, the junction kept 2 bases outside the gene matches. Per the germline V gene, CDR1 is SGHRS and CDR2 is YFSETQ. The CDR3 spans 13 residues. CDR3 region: CASSWGGEETQYF. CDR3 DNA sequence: TGCGCCAGCAGCTGGGGAGGGGAAGAGACCCAGTACTTC.

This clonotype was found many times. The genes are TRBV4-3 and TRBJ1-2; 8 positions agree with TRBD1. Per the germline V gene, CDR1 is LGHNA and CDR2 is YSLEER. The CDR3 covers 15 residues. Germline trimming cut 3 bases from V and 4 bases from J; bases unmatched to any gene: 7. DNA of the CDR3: TGCGCCAGCAGCCATCCGGACAGGGATAGCTATGGCTACACCTTC. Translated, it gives CASSHPDRDSYGYTF.

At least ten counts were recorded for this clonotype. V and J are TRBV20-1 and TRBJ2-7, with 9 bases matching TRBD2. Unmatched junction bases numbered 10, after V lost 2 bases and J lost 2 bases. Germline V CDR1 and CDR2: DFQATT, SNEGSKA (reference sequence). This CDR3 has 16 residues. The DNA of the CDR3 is TGCAGTGCTAGAAATACTCGGACTAGCGCGACCTACGAGCAGTACTTC. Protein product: CSARNTRTSATYEQYF.

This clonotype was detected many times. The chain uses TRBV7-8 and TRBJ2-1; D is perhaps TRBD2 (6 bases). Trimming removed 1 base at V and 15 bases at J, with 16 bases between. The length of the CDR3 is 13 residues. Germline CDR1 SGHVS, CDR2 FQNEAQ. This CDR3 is CASSLDDRERGFF. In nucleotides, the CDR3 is TGTGCCAGCAGCTTAGACGACCGGGAGCGAGGGTTCTTC. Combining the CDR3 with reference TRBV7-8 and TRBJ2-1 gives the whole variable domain GAGVSQSPRYKVAKRGQDVALRCDPISGHVSLFWYQQALGQGPEFLTYFQNEAQLDKSGLPSDRFFAERPEGSVSTLKIQRTQQEDSAVYLCASSLDDRERGFFGPGTRLTVL.

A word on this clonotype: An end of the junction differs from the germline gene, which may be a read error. The CDR3 sequence: CACSAGSSTDTQYF. The CDR3 nucleotides are TGTGCCTGCAGCGCCGGGAGTAGCACAGATACGCAGTATTTT. The V call is TRBV7-2, the J call TRBJ2-3; D possibly corresponds to TRBD2 (6 bases). Germline V gene lookup returns CDR1 SGHTA and CDR2 FQGNSA. This CDR3 is 14 amino acids long.

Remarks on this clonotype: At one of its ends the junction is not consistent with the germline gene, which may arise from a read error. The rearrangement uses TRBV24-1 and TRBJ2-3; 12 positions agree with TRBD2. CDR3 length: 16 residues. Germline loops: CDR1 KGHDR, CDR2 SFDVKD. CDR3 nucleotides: TGTGCCACCAGTGACCTGACTAGCGGGAGAACAGATACACAGTATTTT. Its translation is CATSDLTSGRTDTQYF.